These 29 T cell receptor beta chains were sequenced from one sample in a study of lymphopenia after photon versus proton radiotherapy. Method: immunoSEQ multiplex PCR; TCRdb's copy keeps in-frame clones and lacks some. The sample includes more than 35,000 clones, more than 75% seen only once; the top ten take under 3.5%. Sequencing was performed on peripheral blood, taken from a patient treated with photon-based radiotherapy. The source of these receptors is a man over 45 with gastric cancer.

This clone was seen a handful of times. This rearrangement joins TRBV2 to TRBJ2-7; D possibly uses TRBD1 or TRBD2 (5 bases each). Germline CDR1 is SNHLY and CDR2 is FYNNEI. The CDR3 contains 14 residues. Trimming took 6 bases from V and 3 from J, leaving 15 bases between them. Here the CDR3 reads CASRPGRNIYEQYF. Written as DNA, the CDR3 is TGTGCCAGCAGACCGGGACGGAACATCTACGAGCAGTACTTC.

The chain recombines TRBV6-5 with TRBJ2-7; TRBD1 or TRBD2 may be the D gene (5 bases each). The CDR3 is 15 residues long. Germline loops: CDR1 MNHEY, CDR2 SVGAGI. Between the trimmed V and J ends, which lost 6 bases and 3 bases, there was a span of 18 bases. The CDR3 protein is CASRPERGRVYEQYF. The DNA for the CDR3 is TGTGCCAGCAGGCCCGAGAGGGGCCGGGTCTACGAGCAGTACTTC.

V gene TRBV6-6 combines with J gene TRBJ1-2; tentative D call: TRBD1 (5 bases). Looked up from germline, CDR1 is MNHNY and CDR2 is SVGAGI (reference sequence). The CDR3 sequence is 12 residues long. Trimming shortened V by 1 base and J by 6 bases, and 6 bases separated the two germline ends. CDR3 region: CASSYWDDGYTF. DNA for the CDR3: TGTGCCAGCAGTTACTGGGACGATGGCTACACCTTC.

The CDR3 bases are TGTGCCTGGACACTCGCGGGACTAGCGGGAGACGCAGATACGCAGTATTTT. Protein product: CAWTLAGLAGDADTQYF. The chain couples TRBV30 to TRBJ2-3; TRBD2 aligns across 14 bases. This CDR3 contains 17 residues. The V and J ends lost 4 bases and 4 bases, in that order; junction bases with no gene match: 10. Germline V CDR1 and CDR2: GTSNPN, SVGIG (reference sequence).

The V gene is TRBV11-2, the J gene TRBJ2-2; TRBD1 is a possible D gene (6 bases). CDR1 is SGHAT, CDR2 FQNNGV, per germline. The CDR3 contains 16 residues. Trimming removed 0 bases from V and 1 base from J, with 9 bases in between. For the CDR3, the DNA is TGTGCCAGCAGCTTAGAGGGGACATGGAACACCGGGGAGCTGTTTTTT. This translates into CASSLEGTWNTGELFF.

The CDR3 DNA reads TGTGCCAGCAGCCCCACGGGGGCCTCTGGAAACACCATATATTTT. Translating gives CASSPTGASGNTIYF. The V gene is TRBV9, the J gene TRBJ1-3, with D possibly matching TRBD1 (6 bases). Trimming stripped 4 bases from V and 0 bases from J, with 11 bases between. The CDR3 extends over 15 amino acids. The germline V gene has CDR1 SGDLS and CDR2 YYNGEE.

The CDR3 DNA follows: TGTGCCTGGAGCTTTGACAGGGTCGAGGGCTACACCTTC. As protein: CAWSFDRVEGYTF. J is TRBJ1-2 and V is TRBV30, with 7 nucleotides matching TRBD1. Trimming cost V 3 bases and J 8 bases; bases outside gene matches: 9. Germline V lookup: CDR1 GTSNPN, CDR2 SVGIG (reference sequence). The CDR3 contains 13 residues.

This chain connects TRBV28 to TRBJ1-2; perhaps TRBD1 as D (6 bases). V lost 1 base, J lost 0 bases, and 9 bases lay in between. The CDR3 runs 15 residues. Germline V gives CDR1 MDHEN, CDR2 SYDVKM. This CDR3 is CASSLSPGANYGYTF. CDR3 in DNA: TGTGCCAGCAGTTTATCACCAGGGGCTAACTATGGCTACACCTTC.

This clone has just one count. This chain connects TRBV27 to TRBJ2-7; 7 bases are shared with TRBD2. The CDR3 spans 15 residues. Losses at the gene ends were 5 bases for V and 0 bases for J; bases not matched to a gene: 7. The germline V gene encodes CDR1 MNHEY and CDR2 SMNVEV (reference sequence). DNA of the CDR3: TGTGCCAGCAGTAAAAACGGGGGGAGCTCCTACGAGCAGTACTTC. Translated, it gives CASSKNGGSSYEQYF.

The chain combines TRBV11-3 with TRBJ2-7; either TRBD1 or TRBD2 may fit D (5 bases each). Germline V gives CDR1 SGHNT, CDR2 YENEEA. The CDR3 has 13 residues. The V end was cut by 3 bases, the J end by 0 bases, with 6 bases between. CDR3 in DNA: TGTGCCAGCAGCTTTGGGGGCTCCTACGAGCAGTACTTC. It codes for CASSFGGSYEQYF. Full variable domain (rest looked up from reference TRBV11-3 and TRBJ2-7): EAGVVQSPRYKIIEKKQPVAFWCNPISGHNTLYWYLQNLGQGPELLIRYENEEAVDDSQLPKDRFSAERLKGVDSTLKIQPAELGDSAVYLCASSFGGSYEQYFGPGTRLTVT.

The chain links TRBV19 to TRBJ2-2; possibly TRBD1 for D (6 bases). The CDR3 has 16 residues. Germline V gene sequence: CDR1 LNHDA, CDR2 SQIVND (reference sequence). Trimming took 7 bases from V and 0 from J, leaving 15 bases between them. CDR3 protein: CASKRSGDPNTGELFF. CDR3 nucleotides: TGTGCCAGTAAAAGGTCAGGGGACCCGAACACCGGGGAGCTGTTTTTT.

This rearrangement joins TRBV5-1 to TRBJ2-5; the D gene is possibly TRBD2 (5 bases). The J call is doubtful: the DNA matches TRBJ2-7 better. The CDR3 loop spans 15 amino acids. The germline V gene encodes CDR1 SGHRS and CDR2 YFSETQ. The CDR3 DNA reads as TGCGCCAGCAGCTTTTGGGGTGAGGGTACCTACGAGCAGTACTTC. Residues: CASSFWGEGTYEQYF.

This clone turned up a few times. The chain joins TRBV4-1 to TRBJ1-1; no reliable D call. Per germline, CDR1 MGHRA and CDR2 YSYEKL. The CDR3 loop spans 12 amino acids. Trimming removed 2 bases at V and 5 bases at J, with 6 bases between. CDR3 residues: CASSQPWTEAFF. The CDR3 DNA sequence: TGCGCCAGCAGCCAACCCTGGACTGAAGCTTTCTTT.

This chain links TRBV9 with TRBJ2-1; D is unresolved. Trimming removed 2 bases at V and 7 bases at J, with 13 bases between. From germline, CDR1 is SGDLS and CDR2 YYNGEE. The CDR3 has 14 amino acids. CDR3 in amino acids: CASSVIQNPNEQFF. DNA of the CDR3: TGTGCCAGCAGCGTTATCCAGAATCCTAATGAGCAGTTCTTC.

The chain joins TRBV19 to TRBJ2-4; 10 bases line up with TRBD1. The germline CDR1 and CDR2 sequences are LNHDA and SQIVND (reference sequence). This CDR3 comprises 15 residues. V was clipped by 4 bases and J by 6 bases; unmatched bases: 6. This CDR3 reads CASSTPGQGTNIQYF. The CDR3 DNA reads as TGTGCCAGTAGTACTCCGGGACAGGGGACAAACATTCAGTACTTC.

This clone was observed a few times. The rearrangement uses TRBV28 and TRBJ1-5; 8 bases are a match to TRBD1. CDR1 and CDR2 from the germline V gene are MDHEN and SYDVKM. Trimming removed 6 bases from V and 6 bases from J; junction bases left unmatched: 16. CDR3 size: 17 residues. The CDR3 DNA reads as TGTGCCAGCAGCCCACCGGACAGGGTTCGAACTCGTCAGCCCCAGCATTTT. Translated: CASSPPDRVRTRQPQHF.

The chain recombines TRBV27 with TRBJ1-4, with D hard to call. Germline V gene sequence: CDR1 MNHEY, CDR2 SMNVEV (reference sequence). This CDR3 has 16 amino acids. Trimming pared 2 bases from V and 4 bases from J, leaving 14 bases between. The CDR3 bases are TGTGCCAGCAGTTTACCCCCCGCCAGGCATAATGAAAAACTGTTTTTT. Protein: CASSLPPARHNEKLFF. Full variable domain (remainder filled in from reference TRBV27 and TRBJ1-4): EAQVTQNPRYLITVTGKKLTVTCSQNMNHEYMSWYRQDPGLGLRQIYYSMNVEVTDKGDVPEGYKVSRKEKRNFPLILESPSPNQTSLYFCASSLPPARHNEKLFFGSGTQLSVL.

The rearrangement links TRBV5-4 to TRBJ2-1; the match to TRBD2 covers 8 bases. Trimming cost V 0 bases and J 9 bases; bases outside gene matches: 2. CDR3 length: 13 amino acids. CDR1 SGHNT and CDR2 YYREEE come from the germline V gene (reference sequence). The CDR3 DNA follows: TGTGCCAGCAGCTTGGCGCTAGCGGGTGAGCAGTTCTTC. This sequence encodes CASSLALAGEQFF.

The rearrangement links TRBV6-1 to TRBJ2-3; the match to TRBD2 covers 15 bases. The junction had 5 bases not matched to a gene; V was cut back by 6 bases and J by 7 bases. Germline values: CDR1 MNHNS, CDR2 SASEGT. The CDR3 is 15 amino acids. The chain's CDR3 is CASRGGLAGGNTQYF. The CDR3 DNA reads TGTGCCAGCAGGGGGGGACTAGCGGGAGGAAATACGCAGTATTTT.

The genes are TRBV30 and TRBJ2-1; D not resolved. The CDR3 length is 13 residues. Trimming left V 0 bases short and J 3 bases short, with 6 bases between. CDR1 and CDR2 from the germline V gene are GTSNPN and SVGIG (reference sequence). The CDR3 nucleotides read TGTGCCTGGAGTGTAGGGCGCTACAATGAGCAGTTCTTC. It encodes CAWSVGRYNEQFF.

The chain has TRBV5-1 and TRBJ2-7; 8 nucleotides agree with TRBD1. Germline-derived CDR1 and CDR2 are SGHRS and YFSETQ. The CDR3 extends over 13 amino acids. The junction had 12 bases not matched to a gene; V was cut back by 4 bases and J by 12 bases. The CDR3 DNA is TGCGCCAGCAGCAAAGACCCAGGACAGGGACTGTACTTC. Translating gives CASSKDPGQGLYF.

This chain connects TRBV7-6 to TRBJ1-1, with 7 bases that match TRBD1. Trimming took 5 bases from V and 5 from J; bases not matched to a gene: 5. The CDR3 is 13 residues long. The germline gives CDR1 SGHVS, CDR2 FNYEAQ. The CDR3 reads CASSTTGTTEAFF. CDR3 DNA sequence: TGTGCCAGCAGCACGACAGGGACGACTGAAGCTTTCTTT.

The rearrangement links TRBV9 to TRBJ2-3; the D is unclear. Trimming cost V 0 bases and J 1 base, with 9 bases left between them. The germline CDR1 and CDR2 sequences are SGDLS and YYNGEE. The CDR3 extends over 15 amino acids. The CDR3 loop is CASSVDLLGTDTQYF. The CDR3 nucleotides read TGTGCCAGCAGCGTAGATTTGCTTGGCACAGATACGCAGTATTTT.

CDR3 DNA sequence: TGTGCCAGCACACACCGATCGAACACCGGGGAGCTGTTTTTT. This gives the protein CASTHRSNTGELFF. The chain employs TRBV25-1 and TRBJ2-2; D is unresolved. The germline V gene encodes CDR1 MGHDK and CDR2 SYGVNS. V lost 7 bases to trimming and J lost 0 bases, with 9 bases between them. The CDR3 is 14 residues long.

The chain is built from TRBV19 and TRBJ2-2; tentatively, D is TRBD1 (7 bases). The CDR3 is 14 residues long. Trimming removed 5 bases from V and 7 bases from J, with 14 bases in between. Germline loops: CDR1 LNHDA, CDR2 SQIVND (reference sequence). The CDR3 DNA follows: TGTGCCAGTAGTCAGGGGGGCGCAGTCGGGGAGCTGTTTTTT. Protein product: CASSQGGAVGELFF.

The chain is built from TRBV28 and TRBJ2-7; 8 nucleotides agree with TRBD1. CDR1 is MDHEN, CDR2 SYDVKM, per germline. This CDR3 is 14 amino acids long. J gave up 3 bases and V 4 bases, and 5 bases lay outside the gene matches. In DNA form, the CDR3 reads TGTGCCAGCAGTTACAGGGGGTGGGGCTACGAGCAGTACTTC. This translates into CASSYRGWGYEQYF.

This chain links TRBV5-1 with TRBJ2-1, with D unclear. The CDR3 is 12 amino acids. V shed 4 bases and J shed 8 bases, with 10 bases lying between them. In germline, CDR1 is SGHRS, CDR2 YFSETQ. The CDR3 DNA sequence: TGCGCCAGCAGCCCGGACGTCTATGAGCAGTTCTTC. This gives the protein CASSPDVYEQFF.

The table lists this clone with a few counts. The chain is built from TRBV19 and TRBJ2-7, with 14 bases fitting TRBD2. V lost 6 bases and J lost 6; bases outside the gene matches: 7. The germline CDR1 and CDR2 sequences are LNHDA and SQIVND (reference sequence). The CDR3 has 15 residues. The DNA of the CDR3 is TGTGCCAGTAGGGCGGGACTAGCGGGAGTGAGCGAGCAGTACTTC. Translated, it gives CASRAGLAGVSEQYF.

CDR3 amino acids: CASSLGHTNTGELFF. The CDR3 DNA reads TGTGCCAGCAGCTTAGGACACACGAACACCGGGGAGCTGTTTTTT. The chain couples TRBV11-2 to TRBJ2-2; D gene ambiguous. Germline-derived CDR1 and CDR2 are SGHAT and FQNNGV. V was shortened by 1 base and J by 0 bases, with 6 bases between the two germline ends. This CDR3 region has 15 residues.